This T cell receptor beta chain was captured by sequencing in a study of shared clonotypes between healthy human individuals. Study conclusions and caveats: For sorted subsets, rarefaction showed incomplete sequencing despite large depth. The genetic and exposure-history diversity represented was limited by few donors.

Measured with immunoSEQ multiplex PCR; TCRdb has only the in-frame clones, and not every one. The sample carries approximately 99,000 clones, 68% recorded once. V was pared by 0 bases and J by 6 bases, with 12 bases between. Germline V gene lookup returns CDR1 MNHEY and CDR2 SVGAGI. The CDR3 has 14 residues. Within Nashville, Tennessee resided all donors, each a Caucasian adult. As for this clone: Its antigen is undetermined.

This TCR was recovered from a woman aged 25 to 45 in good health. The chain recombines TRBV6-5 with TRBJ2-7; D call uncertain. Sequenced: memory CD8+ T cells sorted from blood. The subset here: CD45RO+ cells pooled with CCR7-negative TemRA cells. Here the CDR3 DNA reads TGTGCCAGCAGTTACTCGACGTCTTCCCTCGAGCAGTACTTC. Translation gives CASSYSTSSLEQYF.